The 9 T cell receptor beta chains listed next were all sequenced from one sample in a study of blood T cell repertoires in COVID-19. Some clones are missing from TCRdb's copy, which holds only in-frame ones; the method was immunoSEQ multiplex PCR. The sample lists a few hundred thousand clones, 80% to 90% occurring once. Input material: PBMCs or T cells enriched from blood (not recorded which). These TCRs come from a young man who had recovered from COVID-19.

V and J are TRBV7-8 and TRBJ2-2; D perhaps matches TRBD2 (6 bases). The CDR3 sequence is 15 residues long. The V and J ends lost 5 bases and 0 bases respectively, with 10 bases between them. The germline CDR1 and CDR2 sequences are SGHVS and FQNEAQ. This CDR3 is CASSPRGSNTGELFF. In nucleotides, the CDR3 is TGTGCCAGCAGCCCCCGGGGGTCGAACACCGGGGAGCTGTTTTTT.

V and J are TRBV6-2 or TRBV6-3 and TRBJ2-7; 10 bases align to TRBD1. Looked up from germline, CDR1 is MNHEY and CDR2 is SVGEGT. The junction had 8 bases not matched to a gene; V was cut back by 5 bases and J by 4 bases. This CDR3 contains 15 residues. Here the CDR3 DNA reads TGTGCCAGCAGTCTTGGGACAGGGGACGGGTACGAGCAGTACTTC. This encodes CASSLGTGDGYEQYF.

The chain carries TRBV5-1 and TRBJ2-1; weak D call: TRBD2 (5 bases). CDR3 length equals 13 residues. Germline V CDR1 and CDR2: SGHRS, YFSETQ. With 10 bases removed from V and 6 bases from J, the gap between germline ends came to 17 bases. The CDR3 sequence: CASSGLGSNEQFF. For the CDR3, the DNA is TGCGCCTCCTCAGGCTTGGGGAGCAATGAGCAGTTCTTC. Supplemented by reference TRBV5-1 and TRBJ2-1, the full variable domain reads KAGVTQTPRYLIKTRGQQVTLSCSPISGHRSVSWYQQTPGQGLQFLFEYFSETQRNKGNFPGRFSGRQFSNSRSEMNVSTLELGDSALYLCASSGLGSNEQFFGPGTRLTVL.

This chain uses TRBV2 with TRBJ1-2, with TRBD1 identical over 10 bases. Germline values: CDR1 SNHLY, CDR2 FYNNEI. V dropped 6 bases and J dropped 6; count of bases not matched to a gene: 7. This CDR3 is built from 14 residues. In DNA, the CDR3 is TGTGCCAGCAGCCTGGGACAGGGGATTCATGGCTACACCTTC. This encodes CASSLGQGIHGYTF.

The rearrangement joins TRBV7-2 to TRBJ2-7, with D maybe TRBD2 (6 bases). V dropped 1 base and J dropped 7 bases, with 17 bases sitting between them. CDR3 length equals 15 residues. In germline, CDR1 is SGHTA, CDR2 FQGNSA. CDR3 amino acids: CASSLVVTSSGEQYF. The CDR3 coding sequence is TGTGCCAGCAGCTTAGTGGTTACTAGCTCGGGGGAGCAGTACTTC.

The CDR3 region is CAWRRRGQDEQFF. Written as DNA, the CDR3 is TGTGCCTGGAGGAGGCGGGGACAGGATGAGCAGTTCTTC. The V call is TRBV30, the J call TRBJ2-1; TRBD1 agrees at 8 bases. The ends lost 3 bases at V and 8 bases at J; junction bases unmatched: 6. The germline gives CDR1 GTSNPN, CDR2 SVGIG (reference sequence). CDR3 length: 13 amino acids.

This clone was counted between two and nine times. This CDR3 reads CASSMAAGGRTGELFF. The CDR3 bases are TGTGCCAGTAGTATGGCAGCGGGGGGGCGTACCGGGGAGCTGTTTTTT. V usage is TRBV19 and J usage is TRBJ2-2, with 10 nucleotides matching TRBD2. Germline CDR1 LNHDA, CDR2 SQIVND (reference sequence). Trimming at V came to 3 bases and at J to 5 bases, leaving 6 bases not matched to a gene. The CDR3 is 16 residues long.

The rearrangement joins TRBV4-1 to TRBJ2-7, with 7 bases lining up with TRBD1. This CDR3 region has 16 residues. After removal of 2 bases from V and 3 bases from J, the junction contained 10 bases not matched to a gene. Germline-derived CDR1 and CDR2 are MGHRA and YSYEKL. For the CDR3, the DNA is TGCGCCAGCAGCCAAAACACAAGGACAGGTGGCTACGAGCAGTACTTC. Its protein product is CASSQNTRTGGYEQYF.

The chain recombines TRBV5-5 with TRBJ1-6; D is possibly TRBD1 (6 bases). CDR1 and CDR2 from the germline V gene are SGHKS and YYEKEE (reference sequence). The CDR3 runs to 17 residues. V shed 2 bases and J shed 0 bases, with 12 bases lying between them. The CDR3 loop is CASSFRTVDSYNSPLHF. Here the CDR3 DNA reads TGTGCCAGCAGCTTCAGGACAGTCGACTCCTATAATTCACCCCTCCACTTT. Filled out from reference TRBV5-5 and TRBJ1-6, the complete variable domain reads DAGVTQSPTHLIKTRGQQVTLRCSPISGHKSVSWYQQVLGQGPQFIFQYYEKEERGRGNFPDRFSARQFPNYSSELNVNALLLGDSALYLCASSFRTVDSYNSPLHFGNGTRLTVT.